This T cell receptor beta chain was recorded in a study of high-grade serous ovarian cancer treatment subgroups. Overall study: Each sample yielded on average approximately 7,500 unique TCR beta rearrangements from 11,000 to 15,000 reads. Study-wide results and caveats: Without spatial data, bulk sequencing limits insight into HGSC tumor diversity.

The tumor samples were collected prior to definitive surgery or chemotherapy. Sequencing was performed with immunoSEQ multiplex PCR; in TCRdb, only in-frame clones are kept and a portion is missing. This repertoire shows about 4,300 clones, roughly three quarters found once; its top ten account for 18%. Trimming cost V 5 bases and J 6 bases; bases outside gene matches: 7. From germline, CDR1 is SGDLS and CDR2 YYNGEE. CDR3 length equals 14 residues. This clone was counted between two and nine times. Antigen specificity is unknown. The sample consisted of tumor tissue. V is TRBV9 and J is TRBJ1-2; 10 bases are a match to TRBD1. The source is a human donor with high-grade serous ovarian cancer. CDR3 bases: TGTGCCAGCAGAGACGACAGGGGGCTAGATGGCTACACCTTC. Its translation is CASRDDRGLDGYTF.